This paragraph reports one T cell receptor (beta chain). Its target is unknown. TCRdb analysed the reads with MiXCR anew, one entry per CDR3 protein. In the table there are some 60,000 distinct CDR3 sequences, 62% of which are singletons. These data are taken from a study of type 1 regulatory T cells. Overall study context: An in vitro protocol generated T-allo10, a Tr1-enriched, alloantigen-specific CD4 T cell product. Study-wide points: Tr1 cells had a more restricted TCR repertoire than non-Tr1 cells.

The V and J ends lost 1 base and 9 bases respectively, with 5 bases between them. Germline V gene sequence: CDR1 SGHDT, CDR2 YYEEEE. This CDR3 is 11 amino acids long. The specimen sequenced was cultured non-Tr1 T cells, either the whole culture or a sorted T cell fraction (not recorded which). This clonotype was obtained from a human donor in good health. The V call is TRBV5-6, the J call TRBJ2-1; D remains unclear. The CDR3 bases are TGTGCCAGCAGCTTGAAGACTGAGCAGTTCTTC. This encodes CASSLKTEQFF.